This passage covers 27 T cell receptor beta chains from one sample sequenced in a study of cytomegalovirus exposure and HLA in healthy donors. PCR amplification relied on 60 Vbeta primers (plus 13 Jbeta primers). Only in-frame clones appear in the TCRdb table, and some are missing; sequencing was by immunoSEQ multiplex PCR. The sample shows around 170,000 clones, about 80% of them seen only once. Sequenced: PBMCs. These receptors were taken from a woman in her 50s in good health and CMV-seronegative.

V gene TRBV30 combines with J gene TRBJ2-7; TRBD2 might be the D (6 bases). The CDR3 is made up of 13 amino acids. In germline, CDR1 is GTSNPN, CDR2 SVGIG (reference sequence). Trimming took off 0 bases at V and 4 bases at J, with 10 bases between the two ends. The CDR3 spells CAWSVRGNYEQYF. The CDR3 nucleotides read TGTGCCTGGAGTGTACGGGGGAATTACGAGCAGTACTTC.

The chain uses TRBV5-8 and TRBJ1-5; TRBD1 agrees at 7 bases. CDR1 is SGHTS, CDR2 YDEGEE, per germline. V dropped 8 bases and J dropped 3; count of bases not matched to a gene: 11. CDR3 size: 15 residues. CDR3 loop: CASFRGRGDNQPQHF. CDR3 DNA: TGTGCCAGTTTTAGGGGGCGAGGGGACAATCAGCCCCAGCATTTT.

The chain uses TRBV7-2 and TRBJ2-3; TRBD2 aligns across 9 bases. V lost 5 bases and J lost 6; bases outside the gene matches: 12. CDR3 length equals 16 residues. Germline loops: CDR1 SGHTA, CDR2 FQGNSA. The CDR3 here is CASSPARRGGGDTQYF. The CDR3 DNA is TGTGCCAGCAGCCCCGCCAGGCGGGGGGGCGGTGATACGCAGTATTTT.

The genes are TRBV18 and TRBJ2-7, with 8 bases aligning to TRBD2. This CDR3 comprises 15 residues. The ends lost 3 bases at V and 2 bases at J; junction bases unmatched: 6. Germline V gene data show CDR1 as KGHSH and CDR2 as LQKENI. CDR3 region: CASSPAPLAAYEQYF. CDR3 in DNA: TGTGCCAGCTCACCGGCTCCACTAGCGGCCTACGAGCAGTACTTC.

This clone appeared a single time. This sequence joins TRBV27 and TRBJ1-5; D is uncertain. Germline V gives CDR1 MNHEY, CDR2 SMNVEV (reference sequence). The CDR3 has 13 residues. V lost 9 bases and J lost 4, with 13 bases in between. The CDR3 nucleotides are TGTGCCAGGCCGTGGCCGGGGAATCAGCCCCAGCATTTT. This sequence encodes CARPWPGNQPQHF.

CDR3 bases: TGTGCCAGCAGTGAAGTTGGCGGGGGGGTCTCGGATACGCAGTATTTT. Encoded protein: CASSEVGGGVSDTQYF. The V gene is TRBV25-1, the J gene TRBJ2-3; TRBD2 agrees at 9 bases. Germline V gene sequence: CDR1 MGHDK, CDR2 SYGVNS. This CDR3 is built from 16 residues. With V trimmed by 2 bases and J by 6 bases, 9 bases remained unmatched.

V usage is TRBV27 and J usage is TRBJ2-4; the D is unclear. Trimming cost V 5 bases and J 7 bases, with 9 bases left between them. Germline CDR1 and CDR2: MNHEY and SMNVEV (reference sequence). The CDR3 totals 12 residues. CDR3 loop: CASSTSTNIQYF. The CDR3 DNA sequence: TGTGCCAGCAGTACCAGTACCAACATTCAGTACTTC.

CDR3 nucleotide sequence: TGTGCCAGCTCACAGGGGACCTCCTACGAGCAGTACTTC. This codes for CASSQGTSYEQYF. The chain links TRBV27 to TRBJ2-7; 7 bases fit TRBD1. The CDR3 covers 13 residues. Germline loops: CDR1 MNHEY, CDR2 SMNVEV (reference sequence). V shed 8 bases, J shed 0 bases, and the junction held 4 bases outside the gene matches.

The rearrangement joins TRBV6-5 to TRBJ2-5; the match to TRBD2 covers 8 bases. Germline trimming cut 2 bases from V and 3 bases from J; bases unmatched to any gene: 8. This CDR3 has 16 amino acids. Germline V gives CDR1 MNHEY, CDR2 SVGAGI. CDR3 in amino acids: CASSYRAGGTKETQYF. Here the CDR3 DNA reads TGTGCCAGCAGTTACCGGGCGGGGGGCACAAAAGAGACCCAGTACTTC.

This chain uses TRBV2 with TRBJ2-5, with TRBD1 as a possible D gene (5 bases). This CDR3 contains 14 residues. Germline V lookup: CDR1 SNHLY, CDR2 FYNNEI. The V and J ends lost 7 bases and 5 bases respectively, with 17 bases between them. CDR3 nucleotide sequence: TGTGCCAGCAATTTACTTACTAAGGGGGAGACCCAGTACTTC. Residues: CASNLLTKGETQYF.

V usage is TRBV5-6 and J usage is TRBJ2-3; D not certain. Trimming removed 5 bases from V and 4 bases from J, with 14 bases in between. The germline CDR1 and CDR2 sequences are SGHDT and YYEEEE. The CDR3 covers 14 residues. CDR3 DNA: TGTGCCAGCAGTTCAGTGGTGGGCCCAGATACGCAGTATTTT. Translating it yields CASSSVVGPDTQYF.

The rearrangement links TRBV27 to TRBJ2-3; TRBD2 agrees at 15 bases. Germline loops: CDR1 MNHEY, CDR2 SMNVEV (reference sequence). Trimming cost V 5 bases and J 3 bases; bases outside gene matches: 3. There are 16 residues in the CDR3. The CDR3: CASSPGLAGGTDTQYF. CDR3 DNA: TGTGCCAGCAGTCCAGGACTAGCGGGGGGGACAGATACGCAGTATTTT.

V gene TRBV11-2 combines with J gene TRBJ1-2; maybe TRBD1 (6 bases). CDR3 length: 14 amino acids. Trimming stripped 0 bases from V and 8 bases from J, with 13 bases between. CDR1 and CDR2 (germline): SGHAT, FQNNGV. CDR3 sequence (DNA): TGTGCCAGCAGCTTAGATACAGGGTTGGGAGGCTACACCTTC. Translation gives CASSLDTGLGGYTF.

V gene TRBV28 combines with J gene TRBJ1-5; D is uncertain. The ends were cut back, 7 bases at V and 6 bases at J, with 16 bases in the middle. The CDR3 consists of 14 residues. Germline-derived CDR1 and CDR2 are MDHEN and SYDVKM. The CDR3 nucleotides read TGTGCCAGCACCCGGGAGGGATTAGGTCAGCCCCAGCATTTT. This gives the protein CASTREGLGQPQHF.

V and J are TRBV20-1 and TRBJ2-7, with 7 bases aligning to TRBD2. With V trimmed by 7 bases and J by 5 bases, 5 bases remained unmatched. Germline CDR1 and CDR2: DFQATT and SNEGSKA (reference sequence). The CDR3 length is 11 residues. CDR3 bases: TGCAGTGGGTGGCGGGGGAACGAGCAGTACTTC. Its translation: CSGWRGNEQYF.

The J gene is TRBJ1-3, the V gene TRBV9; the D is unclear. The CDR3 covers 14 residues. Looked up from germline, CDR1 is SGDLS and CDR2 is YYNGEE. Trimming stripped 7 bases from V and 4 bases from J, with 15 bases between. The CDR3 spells CASGKQFQGNTIYF. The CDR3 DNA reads TGTGCCAGCGGTAAACAGTTTCAAGGAAACACCATATATTTT.

The CDR3 DNA is TGTGCCTGGAGTCTCGGGGAGACCCAGTACTTC. It encodes CAWSLGETQYF. The chain couples TRBV30 to TRBJ2-5, with D hard to call. The V gene lost 2 bases and the J gene lost 5 bases, with 6 bases spanning the gap. Germline lookup yields CDR1 GTSNPN and CDR2 SVGIG (reference sequence). The CDR3 length is 11 residues.

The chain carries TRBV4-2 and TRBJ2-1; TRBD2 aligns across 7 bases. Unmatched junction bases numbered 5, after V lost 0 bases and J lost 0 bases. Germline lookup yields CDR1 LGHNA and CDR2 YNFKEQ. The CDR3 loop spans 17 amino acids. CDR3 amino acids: CASSQEASGSSYNEQFF. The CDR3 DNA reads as TGTGCCAGCAGCCAAGAAGCTAGCGGAAGCTCCTACAATGAGCAGTTCTTC.

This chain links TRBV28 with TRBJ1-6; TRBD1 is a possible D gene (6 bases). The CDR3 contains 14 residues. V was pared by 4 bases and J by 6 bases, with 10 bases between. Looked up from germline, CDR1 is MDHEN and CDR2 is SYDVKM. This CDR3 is CASSSTGSNSPLHF. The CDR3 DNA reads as TGTGCCAGCAGTTCCACAGGGTCTAATTCACCCCTCCACTTT.

The CDR3 loop is CASSFYKNTGELFF. As DNA, the CDR3 is TGTGCCAGCAGTTTTTACAAGAACACCGGGGAGCTGTTTTTT. This chain joins TRBV27 and TRBJ2-2; D unresolved. This CDR3 has 14 residues. V lost 3 bases to trimming and J lost 1 base, with 6 bases between them. Germline CDR1 and CDR2: MNHEY and SMNVEV (reference sequence).

Written as DNA, the CDR3 is TGTGCCAGCTCACCTGGTGGGACAGCAGCTAGCACAGATACGCAGTATTTT. This gives the protein CASSPGGTAASTDTQYF. The rearrangement links TRBV18 to TRBJ2-3; 7 positions match TRBD1. The germline gives CDR1 KGHSH, CDR2 LQKENI. The trim removed 3 bases at V and 0 bases at J, leaving 9 bases unmatched. This CDR3 is built from 17 residues.

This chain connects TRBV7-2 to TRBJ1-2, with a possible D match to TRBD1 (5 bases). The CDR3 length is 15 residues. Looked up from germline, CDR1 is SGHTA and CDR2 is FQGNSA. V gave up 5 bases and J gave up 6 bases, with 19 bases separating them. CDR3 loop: CASSPPSPGVDGYTF. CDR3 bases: TGTGCCAGCAGCCCGCCCTCTCCGGGGGTAGATGGCTACACCTTC.

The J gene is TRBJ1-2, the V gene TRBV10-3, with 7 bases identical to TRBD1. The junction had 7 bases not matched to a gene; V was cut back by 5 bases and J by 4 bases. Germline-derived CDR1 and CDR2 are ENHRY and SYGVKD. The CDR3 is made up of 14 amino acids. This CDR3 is CAISRTGEVYGYTF. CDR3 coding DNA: TGTGCCATCAGTAGAACAGGGGAGGTCTATGGCTACACCTTC.

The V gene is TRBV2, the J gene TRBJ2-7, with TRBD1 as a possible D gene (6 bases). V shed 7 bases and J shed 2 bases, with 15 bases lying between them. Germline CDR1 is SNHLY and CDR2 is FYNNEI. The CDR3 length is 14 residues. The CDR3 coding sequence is TGTGCCAGCATGGTGTTGTCAGGGGCCTACGAGCAGTACTTC. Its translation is CASMVLSGAYEQYF.

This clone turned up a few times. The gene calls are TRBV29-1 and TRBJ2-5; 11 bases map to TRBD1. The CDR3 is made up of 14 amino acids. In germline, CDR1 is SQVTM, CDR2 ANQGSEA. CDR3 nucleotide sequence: TGCCGTATCGACGGGACAGGGGGTGGAGAGACCCAGTACTTC. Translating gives CRIDGTGGGETQYF.

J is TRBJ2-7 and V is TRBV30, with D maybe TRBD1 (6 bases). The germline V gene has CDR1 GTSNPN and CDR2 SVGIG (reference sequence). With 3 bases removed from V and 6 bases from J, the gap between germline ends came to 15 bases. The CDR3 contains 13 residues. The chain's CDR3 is CAWRRLRDIEQYF. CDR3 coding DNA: TGTGCCTGGAGGCGACTCCGGGACATCGAGCAGTACTTC.

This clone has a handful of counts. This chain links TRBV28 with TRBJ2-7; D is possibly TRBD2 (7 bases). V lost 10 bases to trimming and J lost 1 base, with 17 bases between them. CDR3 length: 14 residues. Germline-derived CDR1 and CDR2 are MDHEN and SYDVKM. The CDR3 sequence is CATRKGGRSYEQYF. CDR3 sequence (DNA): TGTGCCACTAGAAAGGGGGGGAGATCCTACGAGCAGTACTTC.